This note documents a single T cell receptor beta chain sequence. The sample originates from a study of blood T cell repertoires in COVID-19. Looking at the study overall: Researchers got acute and convalescent COVID-19 samples from the United States, Italy and Spain. From T cells, B-cell-depleted T cells, or PBMCs came the material, which was cDNA or gDNA.

Trimming took off 4 bases at V and 8 bases at J, with 23 bases between the two ends. The germline V gene has CDR1 LGHDT and CDR2 YNNKEL (reference sequence). CDR3 size: 16 residues. The table came from immunoSEQ multiplex PCR; TCRdb's copy has only in-frame clones and leaves some out. The sample has more than 110,000 clones, about 88% seen once. The specimen sequenced was peripheral blood. This sequence was found in a human donor in a cohort sampled during active COVID-19. The chain links TRBV3-1 (or the pseudogene TRBV3-2) to TRBJ1-2; the D is unclear. This CDR3 is CASSRVSGFRRMGYTF. Here the CDR3 DNA reads TGTGCCAGCAGCCGAGTGTCGGGTTTCCGTAGAATGGGCTACACCTTC.